Presented here are 5 T cell receptor beta chains from one specimen sequenced in a study of blood T cell repertoires in COVID-19. Produced via immunoSEQ multiplex PCR; TCRdb's table is partial and in-frame only. In the table there are around 25,000 clones, roughly four fifths of which are singletons. The specimen was peripheral blood. The source is a man aged 65-85 years with active COVID-19.

The gene calls are TRBV11-1 and TRBJ1-2; D perhaps matches TRBD1 (5 bases). Trimming removed 4 bases from V and 5 bases from J, with 8 bases in between. This CDR3 has 12 residues. Germline loops: CDR1 SGHAT, CDR2 FQDESV (reference sequence). CDR3 coding DNA: TGTGCCAGCAGCTCCCGGGGGTATGGCTACACCTTC. This codes for CASSSRGYGYTF.

The chain recombines TRBV12-3 or TRBV12-4 with TRBJ2-1; possibly TRBD1 for D (5 bases). Trimming shortened V by 1 base and J by 8 bases, and 6 bases separated the two germline ends. CDR3 length: 12 residues. CDR3 protein: CASSLGGYEQFF. The CDR3 DNA reads TGTGCCAGCAGTTTAGGGGGCTATGAGCAGTTCTTC.

This chain connects TRBV30 to TRBJ1-2, with 7 positions matching TRBD1. CDR3 size: 12 residues. V was pared by 2 bases and J by 7 bases, with 4 bases of the junction left unmatched. From germline, CDR1 is GTSNPN and CDR2 SVGIG (reference sequence). CDR3 protein: CAWSRGPGGYTF. CDR3 nucleotides: TGTGCCTGGAGTAGGGGGCCGGGTGGCTACACCTTC.

On this clone: At one end the junction does not follow the germline gene, possibly because of a read error. The chain uses TRBV29-1 and TRBJ2-1; no firm D call. CDR1 SQVTM and CDR2 ANQGSEA come from the germline V gene. The CDR3 loop spans 12 amino acids. The CDR3 spells CSVDGSFNEQFF. CDR3 nucleotide sequence: TGCAGCGTTGACGGTTCCTTCAATGAGCAGTTCTTC.

This sequence joins TRBV7-2 and TRBJ1-2; D gene unclear. This CDR3 has 14 amino acids. Germline CDR1 SGHTA, CDR2 FQGNSA. V lost 1 base and J 4 bases, leaving 10 bases between the germline ends. The CDR3 loop reads CASSLDPGFYGYTF. The CDR3 DNA reads TGTGCCAGCAGCTTAGACCCAGGCTTCTATGGCTACACCTTC.